Following are 14 T cell receptor beta chains from one sample sequenced in a study of cytomegalovirus exposure and HLA in healthy donors. In the PCR, 60 Vbeta and 13 Jbeta primers were used. TCRdb's copy holds only in-frame clones and misses some; the assay was immunoSEQ multiplex PCR. This sample's clone table lists around 50,000 clones. The specimen was PBMCs. These receptors were collected from a male donor in good health and CMV-seropositive.

DNA for the CDR3: TGTGCCAGCAGCCCAACAGGGGTCTACGAGCAGTACTTC. Amino acids: CASSPTGVYEQYF. J is TRBJ2-7 and V is TRBV7-6; 7 bases map to TRBD1. V lost 5 bases to trimming and J lost 3 bases; unmatched junction nucleotides: 4. Per the germline V gene, CDR1 is SGHVS and CDR2 is FNYEAQ. This CDR3 is built from 13 residues.

The genes are TRBV11-1 and TRBJ2-5; 10 bases align to TRBD2. The J call may not be correct, given that the DNA end is closer to TRBJ2-7. The germline CDR1 and CDR2 sequences are SGHAT and FQDESV (reference sequence). The CDR3 runs to 14 residues. CDR3 sequence reads: CASSFLAGVDEQYF. The CDR3 nucleotides are TGTGCCAGCAGCTTCCTAGCGGGGGTCGACGAGCAGTACTTC.

The genes are TRBV20-1 and TRBJ2-7; D remains ambiguous. CDR3 length: 10 amino acids. From germline, CDR1 is DFQATT and CDR2 SNEGSKA (reference sequence). Trimming shortened V by 1 base and J by 11 bases, and 9 bases separated the two germline ends. The CDR3 region has the DNA TGCAGTGCTAGAGGAGCTGAGGAGTACTTC. This encodes CSARGAEEYF.

The chain is built from TRBV27 and TRBJ1-4; D might be TRBD1 (6 bases). Germline CDR1 and CDR2: MNHEY and SMNVEV (reference sequence). Trimming stripped 5 bases from V and 5 bases from J, with 9 bases between. The CDR3 extends over 13 amino acids. The CDR3 loop is CASSDTGNEKLFF. In DNA, the CDR3 is TGTGCCAGCAGTGATACAGGGAATGAAAAACTGTTTTTT. Full variable domain (missing parts from reference TRBV27 and TRBJ1-4): EAQVTQNPRYLITVTGKKLTVTCSQNMNHEYMSWYRQDPGLGLRQIYYSMNVEVTDKGDVPEGYKVSRKEKRNFPLILESPSPNQTSLYFCASSDTGNEKLFFGSGTQLSVL.

V gene TRBV28 combines with J gene TRBJ2-7; 7 nucleotides line up with TRBD1. V was pared by 6 bases and J by 2 bases, with 13 bases of the junction left unmatched. The CDR3 contains 16 residues. Germline assignment: CDR1 MDHEN and CDR2 SYDVKM. In DNA form, the CDR3 reads TGTGCCAGCAGCACTTCAACCGACAGGGACCCCTACGAGCAGTACTTC. This codes for CASSTSTDRDPYEQYF.

The gene calls are TRBV4-1 and TRBJ2-7; a possible D gene is TRBD1 (6 bases). The CDR3 totals 14 residues. Germline lookup yields CDR1 MGHRA and CDR2 YSYEKL. Between the trimmed V and J ends, which lost 0 bases and 6 bases, there was a span of 12 bases. The CDR3 DNA reads TGCGCCAGCAGCCAAGACAGGGGAATGGGCGAGCAGTACTTC. Translation: CASSQDRGMGEQYF.

The chain links TRBV4-2 to TRBJ2-7; D is unclear. V dropped 2 bases and J dropped 2 bases, with 16 bases sitting between them. The V gene's germline CDR1 is LGHNA and CDR2 YNFKEQ. The CDR3 is 16 residues long. The CDR3 nucleotides are TGTGCCAGCAGCCAATCGGTTACTGACATCCCCTACGAGCAGTACTTC. Translated, it gives CASSQSVTDIPYEQYF.

J is TRBJ2-1 and V is TRBV4-2; TRBD2 agrees at 12 bases. The germline gives CDR1 LGHNA, CDR2 YNFKEQ. The CDR3 contains 16 residues. V shed 0 bases, J shed 6 bases, and the junction held 3 bases outside the gene matches. CDR3 residues: CASSQDWTSGANEQFF. CDR3 sequence (DNA): TGTGCCAGCAGCCAAGATTGGACTAGCGGGGCCAATGAGCAGTTCTTC.

The chain uses TRBV4-3 and TRBJ2-3, with 7 bases that match TRBD1. With V trimmed by 8 bases and J by 5 bases, 19 bases remained unmatched. This CDR3 comprises 17 residues. The germline V gene encodes CDR1 LGHNA and CDR2 YSLEER. This chain's CDR3 is CASRKVEGARPGDTQYF. CDR3 nucleotide sequence: TGCGCCAGCCGGAAGGTCGAGGGGGCACGTCCCGGAGATACGCAGTATTTT.

This chain uses TRBV7-2 with TRBJ1-3; TRBD1 might be the D (5 bases). Trimming left V 2 bases short and J 8 bases short, with 10 bases between. The CDR3 extends over 13 amino acids. The germline CDR1 and CDR2 sequences are SGHTA and FQGNSA. This chain's CDR3 is CASSLKGTHTIYF. In DNA, the CDR3 is TGTGCCAGCAGCTTAAAAGGGACTCACACCATATATTTT.

This chain joins TRBV4-3 and TRBJ1-2; D may be TRBD1 (5 bases). The CDR3 has 13 residues. V was clipped by 1 base and J by 6 bases, with 9 bases between them. Germline V gene data show CDR1 as LGHNA and CDR2 as YSLEER. DNA for the CDR3: TGCGCCAGCAGCCAAGGTTCAGGGCATGGCTACACCTTC. Its translation is CASSQGSGHGYTF.

The V call is TRBV6-1, the J call TRBJ2-5, with 13 bases lining up with TRBD2. Trimming cost V 4 bases and J 5 bases; bases outside gene matches: 10. CDR3 length: 17 amino acids. Germline V gene lookup returns CDR1 MNHNS and CDR2 SASEGT. CDR3 sequence (DNA): TGTGCCAGCAGTGGGAAGACTAGCGGGGGGCATGGGGAGACCCAGTACTTC. This gives the protein CASSGKTSGGHGETQYF.

The chain uses TRBV19 and TRBJ1-2, with D unresolved. Trimming removed 3 bases from V and 2 bases from J, with 7 bases in between. The CDR3 is 13 amino acids. The V gene's germline CDR1 is LNHDA and CDR2 SQIVND (reference sequence). The CDR3 region has the DNA TGTGCCAGTAGTATCGGTAACAACTATGGCTACACCTTC. This codes for CASSIGNNYGYTF.

The chain recombines TRBV9 with TRBJ2-1; perhaps TRBD2 as D (7 bases). CDR3 length: 13 residues. The ends were cut back, 10 bases at V and 8 bases at J, with 19 bases in the middle. Germline lookup yields CDR1 SGDLS and CDR2 YYNGEE. CDR3 coding DNA: TGTGCCTCGAGGGGGGGGCCTGGGGATGAGCAGTTCTTC. The encoded protein is CASRGGPGDEQFF.